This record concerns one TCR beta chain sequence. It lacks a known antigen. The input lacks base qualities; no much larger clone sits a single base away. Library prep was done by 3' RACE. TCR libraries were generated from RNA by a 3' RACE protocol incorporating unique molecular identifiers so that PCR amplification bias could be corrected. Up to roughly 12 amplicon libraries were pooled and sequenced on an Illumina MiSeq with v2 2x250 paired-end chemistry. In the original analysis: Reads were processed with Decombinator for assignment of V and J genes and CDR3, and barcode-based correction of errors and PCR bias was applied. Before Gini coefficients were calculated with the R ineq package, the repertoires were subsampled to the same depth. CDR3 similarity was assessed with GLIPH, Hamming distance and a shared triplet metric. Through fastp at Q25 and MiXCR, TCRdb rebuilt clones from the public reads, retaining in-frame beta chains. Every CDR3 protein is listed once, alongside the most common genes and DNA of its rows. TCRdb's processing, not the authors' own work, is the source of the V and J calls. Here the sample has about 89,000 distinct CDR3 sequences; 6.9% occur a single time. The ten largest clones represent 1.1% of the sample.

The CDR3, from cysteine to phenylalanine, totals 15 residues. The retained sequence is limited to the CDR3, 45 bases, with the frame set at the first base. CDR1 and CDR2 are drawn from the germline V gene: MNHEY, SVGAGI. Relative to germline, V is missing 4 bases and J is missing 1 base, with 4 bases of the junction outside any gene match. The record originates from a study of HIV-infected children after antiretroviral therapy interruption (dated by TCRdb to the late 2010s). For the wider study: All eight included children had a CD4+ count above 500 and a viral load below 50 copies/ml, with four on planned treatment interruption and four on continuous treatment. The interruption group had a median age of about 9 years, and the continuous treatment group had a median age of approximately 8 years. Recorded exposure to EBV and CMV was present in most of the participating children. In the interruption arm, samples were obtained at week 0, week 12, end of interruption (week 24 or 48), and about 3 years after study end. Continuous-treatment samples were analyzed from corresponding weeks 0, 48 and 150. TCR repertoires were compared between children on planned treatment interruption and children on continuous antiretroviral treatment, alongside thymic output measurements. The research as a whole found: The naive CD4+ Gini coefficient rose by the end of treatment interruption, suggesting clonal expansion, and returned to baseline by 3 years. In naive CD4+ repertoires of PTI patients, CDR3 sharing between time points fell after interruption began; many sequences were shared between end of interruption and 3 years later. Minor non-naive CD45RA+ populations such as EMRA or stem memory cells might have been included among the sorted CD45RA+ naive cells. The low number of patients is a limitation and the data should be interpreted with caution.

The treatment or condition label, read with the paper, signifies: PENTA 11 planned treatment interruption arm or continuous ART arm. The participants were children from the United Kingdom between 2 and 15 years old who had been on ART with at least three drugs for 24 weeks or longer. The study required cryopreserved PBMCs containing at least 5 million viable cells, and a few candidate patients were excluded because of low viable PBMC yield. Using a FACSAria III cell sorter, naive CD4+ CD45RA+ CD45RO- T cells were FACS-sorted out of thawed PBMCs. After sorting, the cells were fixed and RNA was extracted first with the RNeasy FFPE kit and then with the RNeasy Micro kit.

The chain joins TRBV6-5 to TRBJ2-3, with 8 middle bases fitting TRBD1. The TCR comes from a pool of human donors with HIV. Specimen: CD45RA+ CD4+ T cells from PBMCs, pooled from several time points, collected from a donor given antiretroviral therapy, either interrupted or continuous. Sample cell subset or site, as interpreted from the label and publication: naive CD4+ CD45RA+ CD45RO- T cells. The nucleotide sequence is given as TGTGCCAGCAGTTCCAACAGGGGGGGCACAGATACGCAGTATTTT. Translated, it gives CASSSNRGGTDTQYF.